The entry below describes one T cell receptor beta chain. What it binds is unknown. With 0 bases clipped from V and 7 bases from J, the junction kept 4 bases outside the gene matches. This CDR3 is built from 14 residues. In germline, CDR1 is SGDLS, CDR2 YYNGEE. This sample is drawn from a study of post-analysis software for immune sequencing data. Regarding the study as a whole: F measure showed strong co-clustering of same-batch samples. People with multiple sclerosis had a significantly lower normalized Chao1 diversity than controls did. Patients carried roughly 5 TRBV segments more frequently than controls did, and TRBV5-6, TRBV5-1 and TRBV20-1 were among them.

Prepared TCR beta cDNA libraries contained unique molecular identifiers. T cells, 1 to 10 million of them, yielded some 500,000 cDNA molecules. TCRdb called the PCR reads again in MiXCR, with one record for every CDR3 protein. Found here are hundreds of thousands of distinct CDR3 sequences, 44% of them singletons; the top ten hold around 1.7%. Sequenced: blood. V is TRBV9 and J is TRBJ2-1; 7 bases agree with TRBD1. This TCR came from a girl under 18 with multiple sclerosis. The chain's CDR3 is CASSVDNRGNEQFF. The CDR3 coding sequence is TGTGCCAGCAGCGTAGATAACAGGGGTAATGAGCAGTTCTTC.